This T cell receptor beta chain was obtained from a study of shared clonotypes between healthy human individuals. Regarding the study as a whole: Clonotypes not shared had lower generation probabilities than those common to all four donors. Only a few donors were included, so the genetic and exposure-history diversity represented was limited.

Regarding this clone: Its specificity is unknown.

Trimming left V 3 bases short and J 4 bases short, with 12 bases between. The CDR3 is 15 amino acids. Germline assignment: CDR1 SGHVS and CDR2 FQNEAQ. An assay was performed, and its level was deep. Assay used: immunoSEQ multiplex PCR; TCRdb lists only in-frame clones, some missing. Of around 510,000 clones in the sample, around 96% were seen once. Donors comprised healthy HIV-negative adults lacking recent acute infections or vaccinations. The sequenced sample consisted of naive CD4+ T cells sorted from blood. Subset of the sample: CD45RA+ positively selected. The gene calls are TRBV7-8 and TRBJ2-2, with D unclear. This sequence originates from a woman in her twenties or thirties in good health. The CDR3 coding sequence is TGTGCCAGCAGCTTGTCCCGGGTGGTCACCGGGGAGCTGTTTTTT. Translation gives CASSLSRVVTGELFF.